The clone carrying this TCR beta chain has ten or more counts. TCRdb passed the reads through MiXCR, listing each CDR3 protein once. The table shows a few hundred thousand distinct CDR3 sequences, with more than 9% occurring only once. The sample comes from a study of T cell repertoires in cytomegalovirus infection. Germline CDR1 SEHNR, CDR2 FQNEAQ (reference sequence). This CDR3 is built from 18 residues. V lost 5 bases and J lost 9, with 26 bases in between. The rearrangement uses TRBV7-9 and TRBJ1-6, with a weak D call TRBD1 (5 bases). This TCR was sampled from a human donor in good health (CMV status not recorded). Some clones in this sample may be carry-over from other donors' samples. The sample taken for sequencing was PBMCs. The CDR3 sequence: CASSRPFYGGDRSSPLHF. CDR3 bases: TGTGCCAGCAGCCGACCCTTTTATGGCGGGGACCGGAGTTCACCCCTCCACTTT.